The 23 T cell receptor beta chains below were found in one sample sequenced in a study of T cells after posttransplantation cyclophosphamide. Generated by immunoSEQ multiplex PCR, the TCRdb table keeps only in-frame clones and is missing some. The data show about 12,000 clones, with none appearing a single time. A marrow graft followed busulfan-fludarabine conditioning, with cyclophosphamide on days +3 and +4. The material was PBMCs, obtained after allogeneic stem cell transplant with posttransplant cyclophosphamide. The origin of the receptors is a female patient aged 35-55 years who received an allogeneic stem cell transplant from an unrelated donor, was CMV-positive, and had acute GVHD only. The graft donor may account for some of the T cells.

A few counts support this clone. The CDR3 is CASTQGARVFHYGYTF. DNA for the CDR3: TGCGCCAGCACACAGGGAGCCCGGGTTTTTCACTATGGCTACACCTTC. This chain connects TRBV4-1 to TRBJ1-2, with D possibly TRBD1 on 6 matching bases. This CDR3 has 16 amino acids. Trimming stripped 7 bases from V and 3 bases from J, with 21 bases between. Per the germline V gene, CDR1 is MGHRA and CDR2 is YSYEKL.

This clone was observed many times. The V gene is TRBV6-5, the J gene TRBJ2-7, with TRBD1 matching 8 bases. Per the germline V gene, CDR1 is MNHEY and CDR2 is SVGAGI. This CDR3 is built from 14 residues. Unmatched junction bases numbered 7, after V lost 6 bases and J lost 3 bases. CDR3 residues: CASSPGQGIYEQYV. The DNA for the CDR3 is TGTGCCAGCAGCCCCGGACAGGGAATCTACGAGCAGTACGTC.

This clone showed up just a few times. This chain links TRBV7-2 with TRBJ2-4; 8 nucleotides agree with TRBD2. V gave up 5 bases and J gave up 2 bases; unmatched junction bases: 11. This CDR3 region has 17 residues. In germline, CDR1 is SGHTA, CDR2 FQGNSA. In DNA form, the CDR3 reads TGTGCCAGCAGCCAAAATCGGGAGGGGCGGACCAAAAACATTCAGTACTTC. It encodes CASSQNREGRTKNIQYF.

This clone was recorded at least ten times. The rearrangement links TRBV28 to TRBJ2-3; D gene ambiguous. Trimming stripped 2 bases from V and 5 bases from J, with 11 bases between. This CDR3 spans 14 amino acids. Germline lookup yields CDR1 MDHEN and CDR2 SYDVKM. The CDR3 sequence: CASSLGWAVDTQYF. The CDR3 bases are TGTGCCAGCAGTTTAGGTTGGGCCGTAGATACGCAGTATTTT.

The chain has TRBV28 and TRBJ1-2; D not resolved. CDR3 length: 12 residues. Trimming left V 5 bases short and J 5 bases short, with 9 bases between. From germline, CDR1 is MDHEN and CDR2 SYDVKM. CDR3 protein: CASSTAQYGYTF. The CDR3 nucleotides read TGTGCCAGCAGTACAGCCCAGTATGGCTACACCTTC.

This clone has more than one count but fewer than ten. This rearrangement joins TRBV29-1 to TRBJ2-3, with 14 bases lining up with TRBD2. Germline CDR1 is SQVTM and CDR2 is ANQGSEA. The CDR3 length is 15 residues. The junction had 7 bases not matched to a gene; V was cut back by 5 bases and J by 6 bases. CDR3 loop: CSVRGLAGAGDTQYF. The CDR3 DNA follows: TGCAGCGTTCGGGGACTAGCGGGGGCAGGCGATACGCAGTATTTT.

This clone has at least ten counts. The V call is TRBV7-8, the J call TRBJ2-7; 8 positions match TRBD1. CDR3 size: 16 residues. Per germline, CDR1 SGHVS and CDR2 FQNEAQ. V gave up 3 bases and J gave up 1 base; unmatched junction bases: 8. CDR3 sequence: CASSFSGGEDSYEQYV. The CDR3 DNA reads as TGTGCCAGCAGCTTCTCAGGGGGCGAGGATTCCTACGAGCAGTACGTC.

This clone came up many times. This chain uses TRBV5-1 with TRBJ2-7; possibly TRBD2 for D (6 bases). CDR3 size: 16 residues. Germline V gene lookup returns CDR1 SGHRS and CDR2 YFSETQ. V gave up 0 bases and J gave up 0 bases, with 13 bases separating them. CDR3 sequence (DNA): TGCGCCAGCAGCTTGGGAGGCGGGGTAAGCTCCTACGAGCAGTACTTC. Amino acids: CASSLGGGVSSYEQYF.

This clone was counted only a few times. The CDR3, as DNA: TGTGCCAGCAGCCTAGGGACAGGGGGCACAACTAATGAAAAACTGTTTTTT. Its protein product is CASSLGTGGTTNEKLFF. V gene TRBV7-9 combines with J gene TRBJ1-4, with TRBD1 identical over 12 bases. The CDR3 consists of 17 residues. Trimming at V came to 5 bases and at J to 0 bases, leaving 4 bases not matched to a gene. Germline CDR1 reads SEHNR; CDR2 reads FQNEAQ (reference sequence).

Many counts were recorded for this clone. The chain combines TRBV15 with TRBJ2-1, with 7 positions matching TRBD1. Trimming removed 3 bases from V and 6 bases from J; junction bases left unmatched: 5. The CDR3 totals 14 residues. In germline, CDR1 is LNHNV, CDR2 YYDKDF (reference sequence). The CDR3, as DNA: TGTGCCACCAGCAGTGGGGACAGTTCCAATGAGCAGTTCTTC. Translated, it gives CATSSGDSSNEQFF. The variable domain in full, completed from reference TRBV15 and TRBJ2-1, reads DAMVIQNPRYQVTQFGKPVTLSCSQTLNHNVMYWYQQKSSQAPKLLFHYYDKDFNNEADTPDNFQSRRPNTSFCFLDIRSPGLGDTAMYLCATSSGDSSNEQFFGPGTRLTVL.

This clone was seen a handful of times. V is TRBV7-2 and J is TRBJ2-5; 13 bases line up with TRBD2. CDR3 length: 15 amino acids. The germline gives CDR1 SGHTA, CDR2 FQGNSA. V was pared by 5 bases and J by 5 bases, with 5 bases of the junction left unmatched. The CDR3 bases are TGTGCCAGCAGCGAAGGACTAGCGGGGGTCGAGACCCAGTACTTC. It is translated as CASSEGLAGVETQYF.

The table lists this clone with a few counts. V gene TRBV6-4 combines with J gene TRBJ2-1, with TRBD1 as a possible D gene (6 bases). The CDR3 is 14 amino acids. The germline V and J ends were trimmed by 10 bases and 10 bases, with 23 bases remaining between them. The germline gives CDR1 MRHNA, CDR2 SNTAGT. The CDR3: CATRRDIGSEEQFF. The DNA of the CDR3 is TGTGCCACTAGAAGGGACATCGGTTCCGAAGAGCAGTTCTTC.

This clone was observed many times. The rearrangement links TRBV6-4 to TRBJ1-1; the D gene is possibly TRBD1 (5 bases). V lost 6 bases to trimming and J lost 1 base, with 12 bases between them. The CDR3 contains 14 residues. Germline lookup yields CDR1 MRHNA and CDR2 SNTAGT. The CDR3 DNA is TGTGCCAGCAGGAAACAGGCCCAGAACACTGAAGCTTTCTTT. Its protein is CASRKQAQNTEAFF.

The V and J genes are TRBV2 and TRBJ1-2; TRBD1 matches at 7 bases. This CDR3 contains 16 residues. The germline V gene has CDR1 SNHLY and CDR2 FYNNEI. The V segment lost 6 bases and the J segment 4 bases; nucleotides outside the gene matches: 14. CDR3 sequence reads: CASRATGAHNSYGYTF. The CDR3, as DNA: TGTGCCAGCAGGGCCACAGGGGCCCACAACTCCTATGGCTACACCTTC.

Worth noting for this clone: Since a far larger clone is one base different, this is likely a read error. Distinct nucleotide sequences in the sample also encode this CDR3. The V and J genes are TRBV7-8 and TRBJ2-7; 11 bases line up with TRBD2. CDR1 is SGHVS and CDR2 is FQNEAQ in the germline V gene. V lost 3 bases to trimming and J lost 0 bases; unmatched junction nucleotides: 10. This CDR3 has 18 amino acids. CDR3 residues: CASSFPTGTSGASYEQYF. CDR3 DNA: TGTGCCAGCAGCTTTCCTACGGGGACTAGCGGCGCCTCCTACGAGCAGTACTTC. The whole variable domain, filled in from reference TRBV7-8 and TRBJ2-7, reads GAGVSQSPRYKVAKRGQDVALRCDPISGHVSLFWYQQALGQGPEFLTYFQNEAQLDKSGLPSDRFFAERPEGSVSTLKIQRTQQEDSAVYLCASSFPTGTSGASYEQYFGPGTRLTVT.

This clone was detected only a few times. This chain links TRBV7-2 with TRBJ1-6; no reliable D call. This CDR3 contains 16 residues. The germline V and J ends were trimmed by 5 bases and 10 bases, with 21 bases remaining between them. Germline V gene sequence: CDR1 SGHTA, CDR2 FQGNSA. This CDR3 reads CASSLGEGRFYSPLHF. The CDR3 nucleotides are TGTGCCAGCAGCCTGGGCGAGGGAAGGTTCTACTCACCCCTCCACTTT. The full variable domain, completed using reference TRBV7-2 and TRBJ1-6, is GAGVSQSPSNKVTEKGKDVELRCDPISGHTALYWYRQSLGQGLEFLIYFQGNSAPDKSGLPSDRFSAERTGGSVSTLTIQRTQQEDSAVYLCASSLGEGRFYSPLHFGNGTRLTVT.

The chain carries TRBV28 and TRBJ1-2; 7 bases align to TRBD1. The CDR3 is 14 amino acids. CDR1 MDHEN and CDR2 SYDVKM come from the germline V gene. V lost 4 bases and J lost 6; bases outside the gene matches: 8. DNA for the CDR3: TGTGCCAGCAGTTACAGGGGCTCGAGTGATGGCTACACCTTC. This sequence encodes CASSYRGSSDGYTF.

This clone was observed a handful of times. V gene TRBV28 combines with J gene TRBJ2-5; TRBD1 might be the D (5 bases). CDR3 length: 13 amino acids. The germline V gene has CDR1 MDHEN and CDR2 SYDVKM. V was clipped by 4 bases and J by 4 bases, with 10 bases between them. CDR3 region: CASSSGFIETQYF. DNA for the CDR3: TGTGCCAGCAGTTCAGGGTTCATAGAGACCCAGTACTTC.

This rearrangement joins TRBV7-9 to TRBJ2-3; 8 nucleotides agree with TRBD2. V trimming: 5 bases; J trimming: 6 bases; junction bases outside the gene matches: 10. The CDR3 is 15 residues long. The V gene's germline CDR1 is SEHNR and CDR2 FQNEAQ (reference sequence). The CDR3 DNA is TGTGCCAGCAGCATTGTAGCGGGAACGGCGGATACGCAGTATTTT. As protein: CASSIVAGTADTQYF.

This clone has at least ten counts. The rearrangement uses TRBV7-2 and TRBJ2-3; 8 nucleotides align to TRBD2. CDR3 length: 17 residues. Trimming at V came to 2 bases and at J to 1 base, leaving 8 bases not matched to a gene. CDR1 and CDR2 (germline): SGHTA, FQGNSA. The CDR3 nucleotides are TGTGCCAGCAGCTTAAACGGCCGGGGGGGTGGCACAGATACGCAGTATTTT. Translating gives CASSLNGRGGGTDTQYF.

This clone was seen a handful of times. The genes are TRBV7-2 and TRBJ2-2; 9 bases align to TRBD2. Per the germline V gene, CDR1 is SGHTA and CDR2 is FQGNSA. CDR3 length: 16 amino acids. J was trimmed by 0 bases and V by 5 bases; bases with no gene match: 4. The CDR3 region is CASSRIAGANTGELFF. CDR3 nucleotides: TGTGCCAGCAGCAGAATAGCGGGAGCGAACACCGGGGAGCTGTTTTTT.

This clone was counted only a few times. Distinct nucleotide sequences in the sample also encode this CDR3. The chain carries TRBV12-5 and TRBJ2-2; D possibly corresponds to TRBD1 (6 bases). The germline CDR1 and CDR2 sequences are LGHNT and FRNRAP. V lost 8 bases, J lost 4 bases, and 11 bases lay in between. This CDR3 spans 13 amino acids. In DNA form, the CDR3 reads TGTGCTAGTACCCAGGGGATCACCGGGGAGCTGTTTTTT. Its translation: CASTQGITGELFF.

This clone has a count of ten or more. V gene TRBV6-5 combines with J gene TRBJ2-7; no clear D gene. Germline CDR1 reads MNHEY; CDR2 reads SVGAGI. The ends were cut back, 6 bases at V and 5 bases at J, with 11 bases in the middle. This CDR3 region has 12 residues. The CDR3 is CASSRGVHEQYF. In DNA, the CDR3 is TGTGCCAGCAGCCGAGGAGTCCACGAGCAGTACTTC.